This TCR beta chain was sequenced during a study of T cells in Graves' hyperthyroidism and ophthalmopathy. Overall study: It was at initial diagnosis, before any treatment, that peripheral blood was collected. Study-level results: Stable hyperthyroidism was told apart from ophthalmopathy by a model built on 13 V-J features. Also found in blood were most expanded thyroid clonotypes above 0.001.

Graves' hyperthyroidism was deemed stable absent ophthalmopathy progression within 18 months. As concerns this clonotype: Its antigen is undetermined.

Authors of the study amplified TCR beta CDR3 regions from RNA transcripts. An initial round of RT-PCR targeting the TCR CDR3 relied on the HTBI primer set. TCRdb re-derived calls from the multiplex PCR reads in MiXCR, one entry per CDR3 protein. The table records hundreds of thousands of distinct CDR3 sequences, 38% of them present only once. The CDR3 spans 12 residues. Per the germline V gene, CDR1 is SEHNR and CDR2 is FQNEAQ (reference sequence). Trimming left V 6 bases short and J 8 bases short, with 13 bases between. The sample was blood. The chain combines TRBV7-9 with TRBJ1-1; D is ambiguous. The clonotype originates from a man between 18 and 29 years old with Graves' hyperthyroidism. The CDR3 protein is CASSFSPREAFF. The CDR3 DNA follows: TGTGCCAGCAGTTTTTCCCCCCGGGAAGCTTTCTTT.